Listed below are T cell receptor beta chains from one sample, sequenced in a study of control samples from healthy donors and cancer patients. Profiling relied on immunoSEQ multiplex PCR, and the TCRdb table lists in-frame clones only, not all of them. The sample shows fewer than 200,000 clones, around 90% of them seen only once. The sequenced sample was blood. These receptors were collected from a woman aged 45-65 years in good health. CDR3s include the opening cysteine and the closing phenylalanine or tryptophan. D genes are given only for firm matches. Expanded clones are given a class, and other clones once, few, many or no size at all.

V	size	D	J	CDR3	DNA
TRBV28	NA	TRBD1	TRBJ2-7	CASSPTLGTGHEQYF	TGTGCCAGCAGTCCCACTTTGGGGACAGGACACGAGCAGTACTTC
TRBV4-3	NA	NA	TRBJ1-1	CASSQDWALRATEAFF	TGCGCCAGCAGCCAAGATTGGGCGCTAAGGGCTACTGAAGCTTTCTTT
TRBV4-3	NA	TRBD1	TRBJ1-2	CASSFTGTGVAGYTF	TGCGCCAGCAGCTTTACCGGGACAGGGGTTGCTGGCTACACCTTC
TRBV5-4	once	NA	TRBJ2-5	CASSLHIQETQYF	TGTGCCAGCAGCTTACACATCCAAGAGACCCAGTACTTC
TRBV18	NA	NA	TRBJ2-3	CASSPTHSTDTQYF	TGTGCCAGCTCACCGACACATTCCACAGATACGCAGTATTTT
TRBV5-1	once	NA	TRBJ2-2	CASSPRDSKGGELFF	TGCGCCAGCAGCCCCCGGGACTCTAAGGGCGGGGAGCTGTTTTTT
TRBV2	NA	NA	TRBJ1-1	CASSEGGRSTEAFF	TGTGCCAGCAGTGAAGGGGGTCGTTCTACTGAAGCTTTCTTT
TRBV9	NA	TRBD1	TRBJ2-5	CASSLSGAGGAETQYF	TGTGCCAGCAGTCTCTCTGGGGCAGGGGGCGCCGAGACCCAGTACTTC
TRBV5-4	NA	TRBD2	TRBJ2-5	CASSLPLAGGPPNQETQYF	TGTGCCAGCAGCTTGCCGCTAGCGGGGGGCCCACCGAACCAAGAGACCCAGTACTTC
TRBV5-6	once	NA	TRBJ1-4	CASSWNRRDEKLFF	TGTGCCAGCAGCTGGAACCGTCGGGATGAAAAACTGTTTTTT
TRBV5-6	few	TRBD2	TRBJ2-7	CASSLASRESEQYF	TGTGCCAGCAGCTTGGCCTCGCGGGAGTCCGAGCAGTACTTC
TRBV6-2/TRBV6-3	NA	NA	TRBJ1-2	CASSLEGRKNGYTF	TGTGCCAGCAGTCTTGAGGGCAGGAAGAATGGCTACACCTTC
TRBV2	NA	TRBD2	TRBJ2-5	CASRVLAGGPRETQYF	TGTGCCAGCAGAGTTCTAGCGGGGGGGCCAAGGGAGACCCAGTACTTC
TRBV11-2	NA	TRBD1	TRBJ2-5	CASSLVGQQETQYF	TGTGCCAGCAGCTTAGTGGGACAGCAAGAGACCCAGTACTTC
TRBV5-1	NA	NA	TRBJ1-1	CASSFGGVGTEAFF	TGCGCCAGCAGCTTTGGTGGGGTGGGGACTGAAGCTTTCTTT
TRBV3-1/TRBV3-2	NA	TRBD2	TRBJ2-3	CASSQDSGGADTQYF	TGTGCCAGCAGCCAAGATAGCGGGGGAGCAGATACGCAGTATTTT
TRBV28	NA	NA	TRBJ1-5	CASSLGGSFNQPQHF	TGTGCCAGCAGTTTAGGGGGTTCGTTCAATCAGCCCCAGCATTTT
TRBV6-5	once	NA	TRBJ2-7	CASSYRNYEQYF	TGTGCCAGCAGTTACAGGAACTACGAGCAGTACTTC
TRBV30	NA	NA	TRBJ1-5	CAWSLGITGYNQPQHF	TGTGCCTGGAGTTTAGGAATTACAGGCTACAATCAGCCCCAGCATTTT
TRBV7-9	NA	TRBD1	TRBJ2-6	CASSSQGAGANVLTF	TGTGCCAGCAGCTCCCAGGGGGCTGGGGCCAACGTCCTGACTTTC
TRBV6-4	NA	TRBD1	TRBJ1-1	CASSQDRGTEAFF	TGTGCCAGCAGTCAAGACAGGGGTACTGAAGCTTTCTTT
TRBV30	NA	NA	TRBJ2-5	CACTGFQETQYF	TGTGCCTGTACAGGTTTCCAAGAGACCCAGTACTTC
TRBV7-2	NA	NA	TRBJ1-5	CASSLQVDSNQPQHF	TGTGCCAGCAGCTTACAGGTTGATAGCAATCAGCCCCAGCATTTT
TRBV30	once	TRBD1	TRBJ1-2	CAWSPGQPNYGYTF	TGTGCCTGGAGTCCGGGACAGCCTAACTATGGCTACACCTTC
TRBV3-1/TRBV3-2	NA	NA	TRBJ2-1	CASSQGYYNEQFF	TGTGCCAGCAGCCAAGGATACTACAATGAGCAGTTCTTC
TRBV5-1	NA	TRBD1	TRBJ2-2	CASSWQGAGELFF	TGCGCCAGCAGCTGGCAGGGGGCCGGGGAGCTGTTTTTT
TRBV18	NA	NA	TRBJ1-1	CASSPSQGTEAFF	TGTGCCAGCTCACCAAGTCAGGGGACTGAAGCTTTCTTT
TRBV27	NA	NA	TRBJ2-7	CASSLSVSGSYEQYF	TGTGCCAGCAGTTTATCGGTTAGCGGCTCCTACGAGCAGTACTTC
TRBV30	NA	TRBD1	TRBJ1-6	CAWSPDRVSPLHF	TGTGCCTGGAGCCCTGACAGGGTGTCGCCCCTCCACTTT
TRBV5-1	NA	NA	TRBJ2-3	CASSEGQSYTDTQYF	TGCGCCAGCAGCGAAGGACAGAGCTACACAGATACGCAGTATTTT
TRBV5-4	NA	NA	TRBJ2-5	CASSGTPEETQYF	TGTGCCAGCAGCGGGACACCTGAAGAGACCCAGTACTTC
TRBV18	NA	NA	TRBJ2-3	CASSPPTGSPTDTQYF	TGTGCCAGCTCACCACCGACAGGCTCCCCAACAGATACGCAGTATTTT
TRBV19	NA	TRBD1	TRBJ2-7	CASSILLGTGHEQYF	TGTGCCAGTAGTATACTATTGGGGACAGGGCACGAGCAGTACTTC
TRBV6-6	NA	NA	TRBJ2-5	CASSPQETQYF	TGTGCCAGCAGTCCTCAAGAGACCCAGTACTTC
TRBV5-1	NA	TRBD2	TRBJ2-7	CASRRLAGGYEQYF	TGCGCCAGCAGGCGGCTAGCGGGTGGGTACGAGCAGTACTTC
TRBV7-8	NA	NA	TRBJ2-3	CASSPKGPVTDTQYF	TGTGCCAGCAGCCCAAAAGGGCCAGTCACAGATACGCAGTATTTT
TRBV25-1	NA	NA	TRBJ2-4	CASSDRPNLAKIIQHF	TGTGCCAGCAGTGATCGACCTAACCTAGCCAAAATCATTCAGCACTTC
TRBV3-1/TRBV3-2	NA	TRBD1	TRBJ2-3	CASRLNRDRGGYTQYF	TGTGCCAGCAGACTTAACCGGGACAGGGGCGGGTATACGCAGTATTTT
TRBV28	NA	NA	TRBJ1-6	CASSFAGDKSPLHF	TGTGCCAGCAGTTTCGCAGGGGATAAATCACCCCTCCACTTT
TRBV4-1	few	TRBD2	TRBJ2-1	CASSQVWRENDEQFF	TGCGCCAGCAGCCAAGTGTGGCGGGAGAACGATGAGCAGTTCTTC
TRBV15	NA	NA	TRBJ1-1	CATSRGSFFGAFF	TGTGCCACCAGCCGCGGGTCGTTTTTCGGAGCTTTCTTT
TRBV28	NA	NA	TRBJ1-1	CASTSSLGSVNTEAFF	TGTGCCAGCACCTCCTCCCTGGGATCCGTTAACACTGAAGCTTTCTTT
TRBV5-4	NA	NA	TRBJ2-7	CASSRGMGPQDYEQYF	TGTGCCAGCAGCCGTGGTATGGGGCCACAGGACTACGAGCAGTACTTC
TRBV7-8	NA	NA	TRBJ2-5	CASNRRKIQETQYF	TGTGCCAGCAACCGGCGGAAAATCCAAGAGACCCAGTACTTC
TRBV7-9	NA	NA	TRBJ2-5	CASSLALDSRLQETQYF	TGTGCCAGCAGCCTTGCCCTGGATTCTAGGCTACAAGAGACCCAGTACTTC
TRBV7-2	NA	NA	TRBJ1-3	CATHHDSGNTIYF	TGTGCCACCCATCATGACTCTGGAAACACCATATATTTT
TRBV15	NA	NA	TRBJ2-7	CATATDRSSYEQYF	TGTGCCACGGCGACCGATAGGAGCTCCTACGAGCAGTACTTC
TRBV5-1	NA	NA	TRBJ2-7	CASSFGQSSYEQYF	TGCGCCAGCAGCTTTGGACAGAGCTCCTACGAGCAGTACTTC
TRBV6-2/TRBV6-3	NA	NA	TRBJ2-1	CASSYQRSRGNEQFF	TGTGCCAGCAGTTACCAACGTTCTAGGGGGAATGAGCAGTTCTTC
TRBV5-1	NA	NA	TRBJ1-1	CASSFQGLNTEAFF	TGCGCCAGCAGCTTCCAGGGTCTTAACACTGAAGCTTTCTTT